This T cell receptor beta chain emerged from a study of blood T cell repertoires in COVID-19. Study details: Nucleic acid was either cDNA or gDNA, and it came from T cells, B-cell-depleted T cells, or PBMCs.

In the authors' methods: Scientists estimated how many nucleated cells there were by amplifying reference gene primers. Using immunoSEQ multiplex PCR, the repertoire was profiled, and TCRdb retains in-frame clones only, with some absent. The V and J calls and clone size are taken from that table; D and trimming were inferred from the DNA. The sample contains 300,000 to 350,000 clones, roughly 90% of which appear only once. Seattle enrolled patients during active infection and tracked them longitudinally. The TCR was taken from a man aged 25-45 years with COVID-19, enrolled during active disease. Sequencing was done on a sample of peripheral blood.

CDR3 bases: TGTGCCAGCAGCCCACGAGGACAGGTACCGACCTACGAGCAGTACTTC. Translated: CASSPRGQVPTYEQYF. The chain carries TRBV3-1 (or the pseudogene TRBV3-2) and TRBJ2-7; 7 positions match TRBD1. The CDR3 extends over 16 amino acids. The V gene's germline CDR1 is LGHDT and CDR2 YNNKEL (reference sequence). The junction had 11 bases not matched to a gene; V was cut back by 4 bases and J by 2 bases.